This TCR beta chain was captured by sequencing in a study of blood T cell repertoires in COVID-19. This clone was recorded many times. Libraries were prepared by immunoSEQ multiplex PCR; TCRdb keeps only in-frame clonotypes and omits some of them. The table lists 200,000 to 300,000 clones, about 86% of them singletons. This CDR3 comprises 17 residues. V shed 1 base and J 7 bases; nucleotides not matched to a gene: 13. Germline V gene sequence: CDR1 SGHVS, CDR2 FNYEAQ. This sequence originates from a woman aged 40 to 50 with acute COVID-19. The chain uses TRBV7-6 and TRBJ2-1, with TRBD2 matching over 7 bases. Sample: PBMCs or T cells enriched from blood (not recorded which). The CDR3 here is CASSLGLSGKGRNEQFF. The CDR3 DNA reads as TGTGCCAGCAGCTTAGGTTTAAGCGGGAAGGGGAGGAATGAGCAGTTCTTC.